Listed below are T cell receptor beta chains from one sample, sequenced in a study of regulatory T cells in long-lasting Graves disease. Using its own MiXCR run on the multiplex PCR reads, TCRdb lists one record per CDR3 protein. The sample has 420,000 or so distinct CDR3 sequences, over 15% seen once. This sample also belongs to another study, concerning T cells in Graves' hyperthyroidism and ophthalmopathy.

The sample was peripheral blood mononuclear cells (PBMCs), taken at new diagnosis, from a patient treated with antithyroid drugs. All receptors derive from a woman aged 18-29 years with Graves disease. Both conserved end residues are part of each CDR3. The D gene is left open where the match is weak. Size is stated for part of the rows, as once, few or many counts, or as a class when the clone is expanded.

>.|many|TRBV5-6|TRBJ2-3
TGTGCCAGCAGCTTGATTGGTCCTGAGGGCGATACGCAGTATTTT
CASSLIGPEGDTQYF
>.|few|TRBV28|TRBJ1-2
TGTGCCAGCAGCCCCCTCTACGGGGACTATGGCTACACCTTC
CASSPLYGDYGYTF
>TRBD2|many|TRBV5-1|TRBJ2-7
TGCGCCAGCAGCCCTTCGGGGGGTCACGAGCAGTACTTC
CASSPSGGHEQYF
>.|few|TRBV15|TRBJ1-6
TGTGCCACCAGCAGAGACGGTGGCGCATCACCCCTCCACTTT
CATSRDGGASPLHF
>.|.|TRBV6-1|TRBJ2-7
TGTGCCAGCAGTGATCTACAGGGAGCCTCCTACGAGCAGTACTTC
CASSDLQGASYEQYF
>TRBD1|once|TRBV6-2/TRBV6-3|TRBJ1-2
TGTGCCAGCAGTCGCACCTCGACAGGGGACTATGGCTACACCTTC
CASSRTSTGDYGYTF
>.|many|TRBV28|TRBJ1-1
TGTGCCAGCAGTGACCAGGGGATTCTGACTGAAGCTTTCTTT
CASSDQGILTEAFF
>.|.|TRBV12-3/TRBV12-4|TRBJ1-1
TGTGCCAGCAGTTTGGTAGAGGGGACTGAAGCTTTCTTT
CASSLVEGTEAFF
>.|few|TRBV6-1|TRBJ1-2
TGTGCCAGCAGTGAAGCAGGGTCGAACTATGGCTACACCTTC
CASSEAGSNYGYTF
>.|.|TRBV5-1|TRBJ2-2
TGCGCCAGCAGCTTGCGGGAGACAGGGAATACCGGGGAGCTGTTTTTT
CASSLRETGNTGELFF
>.|.|TRBV11-2|TRBJ2-4
TGTACCAGCAGAAAAACGCCATCCTTCGAAGCGTTCTTC
CTSRKTPSFEAFF
>.|many|TRBV28|TRBJ1-1
TGTGCCAGCAGTCTACCGGGGGCGACGGTCACTGAAGCTTTCTTT
CASSLPGATVTEAFF
>.|many|TRBV7-2|TRBJ2-1
TGTGCCAGCAGCTTAGAGGTCCGACGAAACAATGAGCAGTTCTTC
CASSLEVRRNNEQFF
>.|.|TRBV20-1|TRBJ2-7
TGCAGTGCTAGAGGGTCTCGGGGGACATTTTCCTACGAGCAGTACTTC
CSARGSRGTFSYEQYF
>.|.|TRBV28|TRBJ2-1
TGTGCCAGCAGTTTCCGGATAGGGTACAGAAATGAGCAGTTCTTC
CASSFRIGYRNEQFF
>.|.|TRBV25-1|TRBJ1-1
TGTGCCAGCAGTCCGCCAGGGGAAACTGAAGCTTTCTTT
CASSPPGETEAFF
>.|.|TRBV14|TRBJ2-7
TGTGCCAGCAGCTCGTCCCCCCCGGACAAGATCTACGAGCAGTACTTC
CASSSSPPDKIYEQYF
>TRBD2|.|TRBV7-3|TRBJ2-3
TGTGCCAGCAGCTTAACGGGGACTAGCGGGAGGTTGATGGGCACAGATACGCAGTATTTT
CASSLTGTSGRLMGTDTQYF
>TRBD2|many|TRBV7-2|TRBJ2-7
TGTGCCAGCAGCCGGGGAGCGGGAGCGAACGAGCAGTACTTC
CASSRGAGANEQYF
>.|many|TRBV11-2|TRBJ2-2
TGTGCCAGCAGTCGACTAGGCGTCGGGGAGCTGTTTTTT
CASSRLGVGELFF
>.|many|TRBV5-5|TRBJ2-3
TGTGCCAGCAGCTCAGCGGGAGATACGCAGTATTTT
CASSSAGDTQYF
>TRBD2|.|TRBV9|TRBJ2-1
TGTGCCAGCAGCGGGCAGCGGGAGACCCCAAACAATGAGCAGTTCTTC
CASSGQRETPNNEQFF
>.|.|TRBV18|TRBJ1-6
TGTGCCAGCTCACCCGGTCAGGGGTCTTCACCCCTCCACTTT
CASSPGQGSSPLHF
>.|few|TRBV13|TRBJ2-5
TGTGCCAGCAGAAGCCCCAGGGACCAAGAGACCCAGTACTTC
CASRSPRDQETQYF
>.|few|TRBV10-3|TRBJ2-7
TGTGCCATCAGTGGGAGTAGGGGAGCCTACGAGCAGTACTTC
CAISGSRGAYEQYF
>TRBD1|.|TRBV2|TRBJ1-2
TGTGCCAGCCATGGACAGGTAGTCTATGGCTACACCTTC
CASHGQVVYGYTF
>TRBD1|many|TRBV3-1|TRBJ1-2
TGTGCCAGCAGCCAATCAGCCGGGACAGGGACTAACTATGGCTACACCTTC
CASSQSAGTGTNYGYTF
>.|.|TRBV27|TRBJ2-5
TGTGCCAGCAGTTTAGACAGAACGGGAGAGACCCAGTACTTC
CASSLDRTGETQYF
>.|few|TRBV7-7|TRBJ2-3
TGTGCTAGCAGCTTTCTCCCAACAGATACGCAGTATTTT
CASSFLPTDTQYF
>.|few|TRBV9|TRBJ2-5
TGTGCCAGCAGCGTAGACTCGAAAGAGACCCAGTACTTC
CASSVDSKETQYF
>.|few|TRBV6-2/TRBV6-3|TRBJ1-1
TGTGCCAGCAGTTATTTGTCCGGCACTGAAGCTTTCTTT
CASSYLSGTEAFF
>TRBD2|few|TRBV3-1|TRBJ2-5
TGTGCCAGCAGCCCGAGCACGGAGCGGGAGGGTCAAGAGACCCAGTACTTC
CASSPSTEREGQETQYF
>.|.|TRBV6-5|TRBJ1-2
TGTGCCAGCAGTTACTCAAATATAGGGTTTTATGGCTACACCTTC
CASSYSNIGFYGYTF
>.|many|TRBV7-9|TRBJ2-3
TGTGCCAGCAGCACCCGGTGGCAGGGGAGCACAGATACGCAGTATTTT
CASSTRWQGSTDTQYF
>.|.|TRBV28|TRBJ2-3
TGTGCCAGCAGTTTATGGGCGGCGGTGGGCACAGATACGCAGTATTTT
CASSLWAAVGTDTQYF
>.|.|TRBV9|TRBJ2-2
TGTGCCAGCAGCGTATACGGGGTTGACACCGGGGAGCTGTTTTTT
CASSVYGVDTGELFF
>.|few|TRBV3-1|TRBJ2-2
TGTGCCAGCAGCCAAGGTTCCGGTCAGGGGGGGACCGGGGAGCTGTTTTTT
CASSQGSGQGGTGELFF
>.|many|TRBV2|TRBJ2-2
TGTGCCAGCAGTGAGTTAGTGGGAGGATTCCCCGGGGAGCTGTTTTTT
CASSELVGGFPGELFF
>TRBD2|few|TRBV28|TRBJ2-5
TGTGCCAGCAGCCCAAAACTAGCGGGAGAGCCCCAAGAGACCCAGTACTTC
CASSPKLAGEPQETQYF
>.|many|TRBV12-3/TRBV12-4|TRBJ2-2
TGTGCCAGCAGTCCCTATTTTTCCGGGGAGCTGTTTTTT
CASSPYFSGELFF
>TRBD1|many|TRBV20-1|TRBJ2-1
TGCAGTGCTCAAGACAGGGGACAACCTCGAGGCGATGAGCAGTTCTTC
CSAQDRGQPRGDEQFF
>TRBD2|many|TRBV12-3/TRBV12-4|TRBJ2-3
TGTGCCAGCAGTTTCCCCAGCCAACTAGCGGGAGTGCCAGATACGCAGTATTTT
CASSFPSQLAGVPDTQYF
>TRBD1|many|TRBV5-5|TRBJ2-7
TGTGCCAGCAGCTTTTCGTCTCAGCCGGGACAGGGGTCCTACGAGCAGTACTTC
CASSFSSQPGQGSYEQYF
>TRBD2|few|TRBV12-3/TRBV12-4|TRBJ2-7
TGTGCCAGCAGTCCCCGACTAGCGGCAAAAACCTACGAGCAGTACTTC
CASSPRLAAKTYEQYF
>TRBD2|few|TRBV2|TRBJ2-1
TGTGCCAGCAGTGCCCGGACTAGCGGGATTCATAATGAGCAGTTCTTC
CASSARTSGIHNEQFF
>.|.|TRBV27|TRBJ1-6
TGTGCCAGCAGTTATGATATCCCGGGCCCCTATAATTCACCCCTCCACTTT
CASSYDIPGPYNSPLHF
>TRBD1|few|TRBV4-3|TRBJ2-2
TGCGCCAGCAGCCCTGGACCTGGAGGACAGGATTACACCGGGGAGCTGTTTTTT
CASSPGPGGQDYTGELFF
>.|many|TRBV27|TRBJ1-1
TGTGCCAGCGTGCAGGCATTGGGCACTGAAGCTTTCTTT
CASVQALGTEAFF
>.|.|TRBV29-1|TRBJ1-1
TGCAGCGTTGAAGGGTTGGGTGCAGGTATTCGGACTGAAGCTTTCTTT
CSVEGLGAGIRTEAFF
>.|.|TRBV20-1|TRBJ2-5
TGCAGTGCTAGAAACCTCTTGGGGCCAGGCCAAGAGACCCAGTACTTC
CSARNLLGPGQETQYF